The 17 T cell receptor beta chains given below trace back to one sample, sequenced in a study of T cell repertoires in cytomegalovirus infection. The antigens these receptors bind are not known. TCRdb re-analysed the reads in MiXCR, keeping a single row per CDR3 protein. This table has some 940,000 distinct CDR3 sequences, roughly 30% appearing once. Material: cultured CD8+ T cells from PBMCs, obtained from culture after CMV antigen stimulation. These receptors were obtained from a human donor in good health (CMV status not recorded). Some clones in this sample may be carry-over from other donors' samples.

Only a few counts were recorded for this clonotype. The V and J genes are TRBV7-6 and TRBJ2-2; D uncertain. The CDR3 loop spans 16 amino acids. Germline V gives CDR1 SGHVS, CDR2 FNYEAQ. The V end lost 5 bases, the J end lost 1 base, and 14 bases lay between the germline ends. The CDR3 nucleotides are TGTGCCAGCAGCCCCTTTGGCAGGCTGAACACCGGGGAGCTGTTTTTT. Its protein is CASSPFGRLNTGELFF.

The J gene is TRBJ2-5, the V gene TRBV20-1, with 15 bases that match TRBD2. The V and J ends lost 5 bases and 5 bases, in that order; junction bases with no gene match: 9. Germline values: CDR1 DFQATT, CDR2 SNEGSKA (reference sequence). The length of the CDR3 is 16 residues. The DNA of the CDR3 is TGCAGTGCTCCCGGGACTAGCGGGGGGCTGGGGGAGACCCAGTACTTC. Translating it yields CSAPGTSGGLGETQYF.

In its sample, this clonotype was seen a few times. A much larger clone lies one base from this, so it may be a read error. The chain carries TRBV6-6 and TRBJ1-1; unclear D gene. CDR3 length: 10 residues. Germline lookup yields CDR1 MNHNY and CDR2 SVGAGI (reference sequence). The DNA of the CDR3 is TGTGCCAGCAGGAACATTGAAGCTTTCTTT. Its translation: CASRNIEAFF.

This clonotype was picked up a small number of times. The chain combines TRBV28 with TRBJ1-1, with D unclear. This CDR3 contains 14 residues. Germline-derived CDR1 and CDR2 are MDHEN and SYDVKM. Trimming took off 7 bases at V and 1 base at J, with 13 bases between the two ends. CDR3 in amino acids: CASIEAAGNTEAFF. The CDR3 nucleotides read TGTGCCAGCATCGAGGCAGCGGGGAACACTGAAGCTTTCTTT. Full variable domain (remainder filled in from reference TRBV28 and TRBJ1-1): DVKVTQSSRYLVKRTGEKVFLECVQDMDHENMFWYRQDPGLGLRLIYFSYDVKMKEKGDIPEGYSVSREKKERFSLILESASTNQTSMYLCASIEAAGNTEAFFGQGTRLTVV.

Comment on this clonotype: Since no conserved phenylalanine or tryptophan closes the CDR3, a read error is the likely cause. The genes are TRBV12-3 or TRBV12-4 and TRBJ2-7; a possible D gene is TRBD1 (6 bases). V was cut by 4 bases and J by 2 bases, with 9 bases left in between. This CDR3 has 13 residues. The DNA of the CDR3 is TGTGCCAGCAGTTGGGGACAAGCCTACGAGCAGTACTGC. It specifies CASSWGQAYEQYC.

This clonotype was counted between two and nine times. The chain carries TRBV12-5 and TRBJ2-5; no clear D gene. V shed 2 bases and J shed 5 bases, with 24 bases lying between them. The CDR3 runs to 18 residues. Germline V gene data show CDR1 as LGHNT and CDR2 as FRNRAP. CDR3 nucleotides: TGTGCTAGTGGTTTGTGGGGAAATGGTCCCCGGGTAGGGGAGACCCAGTACTTC. It translates to CASGLWGNGPRVGETQYF.

This clonotype has just a few counts. The rearrangement joins TRBV2 to TRBJ1-6; weak D call: TRBD1 (6 bases). CDR1 SNHLY and CDR2 FYNNEI come from the germline V gene. Trimming cost V 6 bases and J 6 bases, with 15 bases left between them. CDR3 length equals 15 residues. CDR3 nucleotides: TGTGCCAGCAGCCCCGAGACAGGAATTAATTCACCCCTCCACTTT. This gives the protein CASSPETGINSPLHF.

This clonotype was observed a few times. This chain links TRBV7-6 with TRBJ1-2; 10 bases agree with TRBD1. The CDR3 has 15 amino acids. The J segment lost 7 bases and the V segment lost 4 bases, leaving 9 bases of the junction unmatched. CDR1 SGHVS and CDR2 FNYEAQ come from the germline V gene. CDR3 sequence reads: CASSSLRQGASGYTF. CDR3 sequence (DNA): TGTGCCAGCAGCTCCTTAAGACAGGGGGCTAGTGGCTACACCTTC.

The genes are TRBV7-9 and TRBJ1-6; 7 nucleotides match TRBD1. Germline CDR1 and CDR2: SEHNR and FQNEAQ (reference sequence). The CDR3 is 18 amino acids. J lost 14 bases, V lost 5 bases, and 24 bases had no gene match. In nucleotides, the CDR3 is TGTGCCAGCAGCGACCCAAACGACGGGACAGCGAAAGGTGGGTCCCTCCACTTT. It is translated as CASSDPNDGTAKGGSLHF.

The J gene is TRBJ2-1, the V gene TRBV25-1, with 11 bases fitting TRBD2. Germline V gene lookup returns CDR1 MGHDK and CDR2 SYGVNS. The CDR3 runs 14 residues. V lost 5 bases, J lost 8 bases, and 5 bases stayed unmatched. CDR3 residues: CASSPSGGMDEQFF. CDR3 nucleotides: TGTGCCAGCAGTCCTAGCGGGGGGATGGATGAGCAGTTCTTC.

The chain employs TRBV10-3 and TRBJ1-1; D may be TRBD1 (5 bases). This CDR3 spans 13 amino acids. CDR1 and CDR2 from the germline V gene are ENHRY and SYGVKD. Trimming cost V 7 bases and J 1 base, with 10 bases left between them. In DNA, the CDR3 is TGTGCCATCACCCCGACAGAGAACACTGAAGCTTTCTTT. This gives the protein CAITPTENTEAFF.

Worth noting for this clonotype: A much larger clonotype is one base distant, so this may be a read error. The DNA of the CDR3 is TGTGCCAGCAGCTTAGCAACGGACAGGGGGAGCTACAATGGGCAGTTCTTC. It specifies CASSLATDRGSYNGQFF. V is TRBV7-6 and J is TRBJ2-1, with TRBD1 matching 10 bases. CDR3 length: 17 amino acids. CDR1 is SGHVS and CDR2 is FNYEAQ in the germline V gene.

In its sample, this clonotype was seen a few times. The V and J genes are TRBV20-1 and TRBJ2-1; 10 nucleotides line up with TRBD2. The CDR3 has 14 amino acids. Germline V gene sequence: CDR1 DFQATT, CDR2 SNEGSKA (reference sequence). In DNA form, the CDR3 reads TGCAGCTCCCAGCGGGGGGGCCAGGACAATGAGCAGTTCTTC. This codes for CSSQRGGQDNEQFF.

This clonotype was counted a few times. V usage is TRBV2 and J usage is TRBJ2-5, with 8 bases aligning to TRBD1. J lost 5 bases, V lost 2 bases, and 4 bases had no gene match. This CDR3 has 14 amino acids. Per germline, CDR1 SNHLY and CDR2 FYNNEI. For the CDR3, the DNA is TGTGCCAGCAGTGAAAGGACAGGGCGCGAGACCCAGTACTTC. As protein: CASSERTGRETQYF.

The chain recombines TRBV27 with TRBJ2-2; no reliable D call. This CDR3 comprises 14 residues. V was trimmed by 4 bases and J by 5 bases, leaving 11 bases between them. Looked up from germline, CDR1 is MNHEY and CDR2 is SMNVEV (reference sequence). CDR3 residues: CASSSPPETGELFF. The CDR3 bases are TGTGCCAGCAGTTCTCCCCCAGAAACCGGGGAGCTGTTTTTT.

The chain uses TRBV7-8 and TRBJ2-5, with D uncertain. This CDR3 comprises 13 residues. CDR1 and CDR2 (germline): SGHVS, FQNEAQ. V lost 5 bases and J 5 bases, leaving 12 bases between the germline ends. CDR3 sequence (DNA): TGTGCCAGCAGCAGTGAGGCCTCGGAGACCCAGTACTTC. Protein: CASSSEASETQYF.

The genes are TRBV29-1 and TRBJ2-1; the D is unclear. Germline V lookup: CDR1 SQVTM, CDR2 ANQGSEA. CDR3 length: 10 residues. V shed 7 bases and J shed 6 bases, with 7 bases lying between them. The CDR3, as DNA: TGCAGCGCTAAACTCAATGAGCAGTTCTTC. Residues: CSAKLNEQFF.